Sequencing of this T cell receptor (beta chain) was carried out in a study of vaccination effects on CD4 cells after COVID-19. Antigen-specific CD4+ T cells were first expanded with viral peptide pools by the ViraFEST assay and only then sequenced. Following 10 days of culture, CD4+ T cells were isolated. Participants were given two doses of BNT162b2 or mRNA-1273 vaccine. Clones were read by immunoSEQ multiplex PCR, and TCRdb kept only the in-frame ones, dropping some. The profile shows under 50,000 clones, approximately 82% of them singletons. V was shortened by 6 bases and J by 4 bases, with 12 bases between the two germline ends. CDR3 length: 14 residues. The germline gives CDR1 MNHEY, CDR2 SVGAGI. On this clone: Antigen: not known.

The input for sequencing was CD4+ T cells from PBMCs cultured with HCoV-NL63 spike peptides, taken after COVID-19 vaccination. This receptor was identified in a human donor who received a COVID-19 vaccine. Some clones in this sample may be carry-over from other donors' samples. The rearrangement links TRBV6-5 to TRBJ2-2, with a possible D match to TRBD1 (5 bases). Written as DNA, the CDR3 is TGTGCCAGCAGCTGGACACACTCCACCGGGGAGCTGTTTTTT. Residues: CASSWTHSTGELFF.